The sample holds many counts of the clone carrying this T cell receptor beta chain. Its antigen is as yet unknown. The sample originates from a study of breast tumors, draining lymph nodes, adjacent tissues. General observations from the study: Compared with lymph nodes, tumors were less diverse; compared with nontumor tissue, more.

Each CDR3 protein is one row after TCRdb ran MiXCR on the multiplex PCR reads. This sample has several thousand distinct CDR3 sequences, with around 42% found just once. V was cut by 3 bases and J by 10 bases, with 6 bases left in between. The germline gives CDR1 MDHEN, CDR2 SYDVKM. The CDR3 covers 11 residues. The chain has TRBV28 and TRBJ1-4, with unresolved D. The source of this sequence is a female donor with breast cancer. Some clones in this sample may be carry-over from other donors' samples. Source material: tumor-adjacent breast tissue. CDR3 sequence reads: CASSLEGKLFF. The CDR3 coding sequence is TGTGCCAGCAGTTTGGAGGGAAAACTGTTTTTT.